This TCR beta chain was sequenced during a study of blood T cell repertoires in COVID-19. CDR3 length: 21 residues. V was clipped by 0 bases and J by 1 base, with 28 bases between them. The germline gives CDR1 LGHNT, CDR2 FRNRAP. A few counts support this clone. Authors' processing steps: By means of reference gene primer amplification, nucleated cell counts were estimated. Produced via immunoSEQ multiplex PCR; TCRdb's table is partial and in-frame only. The V and J calls and clone size were taken over from that table, and D and trimming were inferred from the DNA. The sample lists some 420,000 clones, over 75% occurring once.

The chain has TRBV12-5 and TRBJ2-7, with D maybe TRBD2 (7 bases). Sequencing was carried out using PBMCs or T cells enriched from blood (not recorded which). This clonotype was obtained from a man between 25 and 39 years old who had recovered from COVID-19. The CDR3 DNA sequence: TGTGCTAGTGGTTTGGTACCGACTAACTTCGCGGGGGCCTACAAATCCTACGAGCAGTACTTC. Translated, it gives CASGLVPTNFAGAYKSYEQYF.